This is a list of T cell receptor beta chains from one sample in a study of shared clonotypes between healthy human individuals. Assay: immunoSEQ multiplex PCR; the TCRdb copy retains only in-frame clones and omits some. The sample carries about 530,000 clones, 90% to 96% recorded once. The source material was naive CD4+ T cells sorted from blood. The receptors were gathered from a woman in her twenties or thirties in good health. CDR3s include the opening cysteine and the closing phenylalanine or tryptophan.

v_call	cdr3_length	cdr3_aa
TRBV28	17	CASSLSVGQGARNTIYF
TRBV28	11	CASGTGLEQYF
TRBV18	14	CASSPQDRNTEAFF
TRBV28	16	CASSLQLAGNYNEQFF
TRBV11-2	13	CASSLDPKDGYTF
TRBV7-6	13	CASSFMGTETQYF
TRBV7-3	15	CASSPRDRNTGELFF
TRBV7-9	14	CASTQGGYNYGYTF
TRBV29-1	13	CTISGGGWTEAFF
TRBV2	14	CASSAGGITDTQYF
TRBV5-4	17	CASSLTLFAGRANEQFF
TRBV4-1	16	CASSQGGAGGQETQYF
TRBV28	18	CASSLRGVGWAGNQPQHF
TRBV9	14	CASSVTGGNQPQHF
TRBV5-1	18	CASSLIPRTGAFNTEAFF
TRBV10-3	13	CAISERISYEQYF
TRBV19	16	CASSIGAGGTADTQYF
TRBV5-5	13	CASSLTGVYGYTF
TRBV6-6	14	CASRRGGLTNEQFF
TRBV4-1	13	CASSRQVEGEQFF
TRBV5-1	14	CASRGPGPSYEQYF
TRBV2	15	CASSSKSPGPYGYTF
TRBV29-1	14	CSVGLAGAIDTQYF
TRBV4-1	18	CASSQAPQGANSGNTIYF
TRBV7-9	13	CASSPTQFGEQFF
TRBV5-2	14	CASSQDPKGGELFF
TRBV5-1	12	CASSLGGFEQFF